Here is one T cell receptor beta chain with its context. Its antigen remains unidentified. Base qualities are not provided; no much larger clone lies one nucleotide away. Libraries were made using the immunoSEQ multiplex PCR assay. The table comes from immuneACCESS by way of TCRdb, which keeps in-frame sequences with V and J called. Part of the clones is missing from these tables; in studies checked, under half for an unresolved V gene and the rest for unknown reasons. For this sample there are some 30,000 clones; roughly four fifths appear just once. Together, the top ten hold 0.66% of the sample. For TCR Vbeta sequencing, memory CD4+ T cells were sorted ex vivo from the peripheral blood of narcolepsy patients and healthy controls. The sample originates from a study of T cells in narcolepsy (dated by TCRdb to the late 2010s). With regard to the full study: The study enrolled patients with narcolepsy type 1 or type 2 (NT1, NT2) together with healthy control donors. The study sought autoreactive T cells targeting hypocretin neuron self-antigens (hypocretin, TRIB2) in narcolepsy patients, using TCR Vbeta sequencing to track clonotypes in blood and CSF. Overall study outcomes, separate from this receptor: No sequences matching autoreactive T cell clones were present in some of the blood memory CD4+ repertoires from patients and controls. Patients and controls had comparable numbers of sequenced blood memory CD4+ clonotypes, averaging about 37,000 and 33,000, respectively. Plots that compared CSF and blood CD4+ T cell clonotypes from the same patient highlighted HCRT-specific and TRIB2-specific autoreactive clonotypes. Autoreactive clonotypes were reported to be detected serially in the blood of the same patients and of different patients, but not in the blood of healthy controls.

The germline V gene supplies CDR1 SGHDT and CDR2 YYEEEE. The CDR3 measures 13 amino acids from cysteine to phenylalanine. Of the read, only the CDR3 DNA is kept; its 39 bases are in frame from base 1. V loses 0 bases of germline sequence and J loses 6 bases, and the interval between the two ends is 6 bases. The sequenced material came from memory (CD45RA-) CD4+ T cells from blood. According to the study, the label for this sample's cell subset or site signals: memory T cells sorted ex vivo from peripheral blood. The chain is made from TRBV5-6 and TRBJ2-2; no D gene can be assigned with confidence. The sequence came from a human donor in good health. The sequenced DNA: TGTGCCAGCAGCTTGGATGAATCCGGGGAGCTGTTTTTT. Its translation reads: CASSLDESGELFF.